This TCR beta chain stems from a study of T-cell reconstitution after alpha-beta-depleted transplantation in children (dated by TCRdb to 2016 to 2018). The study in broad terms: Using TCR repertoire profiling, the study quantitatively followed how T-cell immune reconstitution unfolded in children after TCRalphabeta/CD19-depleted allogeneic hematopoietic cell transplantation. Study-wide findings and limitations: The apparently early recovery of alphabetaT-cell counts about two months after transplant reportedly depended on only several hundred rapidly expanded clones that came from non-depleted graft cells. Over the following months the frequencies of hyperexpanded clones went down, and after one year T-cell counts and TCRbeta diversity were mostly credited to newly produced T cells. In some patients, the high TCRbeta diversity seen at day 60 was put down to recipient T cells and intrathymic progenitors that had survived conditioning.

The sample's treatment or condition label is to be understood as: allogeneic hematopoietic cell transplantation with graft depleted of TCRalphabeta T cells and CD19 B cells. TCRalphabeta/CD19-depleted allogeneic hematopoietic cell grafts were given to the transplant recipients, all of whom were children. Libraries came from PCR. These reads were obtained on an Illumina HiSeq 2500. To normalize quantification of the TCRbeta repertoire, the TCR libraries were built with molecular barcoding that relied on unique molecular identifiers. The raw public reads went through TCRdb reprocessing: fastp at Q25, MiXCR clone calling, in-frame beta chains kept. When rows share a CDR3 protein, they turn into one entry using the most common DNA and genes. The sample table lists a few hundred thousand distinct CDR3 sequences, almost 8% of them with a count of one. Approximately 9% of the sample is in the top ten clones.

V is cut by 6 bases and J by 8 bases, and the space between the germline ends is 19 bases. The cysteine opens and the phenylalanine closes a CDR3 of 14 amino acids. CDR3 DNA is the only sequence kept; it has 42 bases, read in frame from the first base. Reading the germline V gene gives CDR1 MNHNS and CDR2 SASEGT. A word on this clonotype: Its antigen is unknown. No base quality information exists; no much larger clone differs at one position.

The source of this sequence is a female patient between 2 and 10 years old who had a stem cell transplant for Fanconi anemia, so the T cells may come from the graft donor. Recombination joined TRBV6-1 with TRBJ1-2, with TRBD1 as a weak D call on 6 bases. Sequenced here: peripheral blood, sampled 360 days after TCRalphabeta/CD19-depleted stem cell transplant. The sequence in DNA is TGTGCCAGCAGCCCCCCCCTGGGGGCTGGAGGCTACACCTTC. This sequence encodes CASSPPLGAGGYTF.